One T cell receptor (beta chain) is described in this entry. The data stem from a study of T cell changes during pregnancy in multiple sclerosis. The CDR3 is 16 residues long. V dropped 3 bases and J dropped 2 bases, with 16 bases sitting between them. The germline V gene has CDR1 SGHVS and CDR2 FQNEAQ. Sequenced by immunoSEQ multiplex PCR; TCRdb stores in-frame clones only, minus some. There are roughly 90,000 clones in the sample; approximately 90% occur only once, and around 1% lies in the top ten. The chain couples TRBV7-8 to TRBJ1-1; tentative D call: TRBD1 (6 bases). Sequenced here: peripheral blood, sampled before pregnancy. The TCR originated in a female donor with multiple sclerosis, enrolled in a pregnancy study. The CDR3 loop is CASSFGQIIVNTEAFF. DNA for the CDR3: TGTGCCAGCAGCTTCGGACAGATCATTGTTAACACTGAAGCTTTCTTT.